This T cell receptor beta chain derives from a study of T cells in Graves' hyperthyroidism and ophthalmopathy. Broader study findings: Ophthalmopathy and stable hyperthyroidism were separated by a 13 V-J model.

This clonotype came up many times. Its antigen is currently unknown. Amplification of TCR beta CDR3 regions used RNA as the template. The TCR CDR3 was amplified in a first-round RT-PCR using the HTBI primer set. TCRdb re-derived calls from the multiplex PCR reads in MiXCR, one entry per CDR3 protein. The data show under 750,000 distinct CDR3 sequences, approximately 19% seen once. Among the patients, aged 18 to 65, hyperthyroidism was newly diagnosed and had lasted under 2 months. The CDR3 covers 15 residues. The germline V and J ends were trimmed by 4 bases and 8 bases, with 19 bases remaining between them. Germline V gene lookup returns CDR1 SGHTA and CDR2 FQGTGA.

The sequenced sample consisted of blood. This receptor was identified in a woman aged 45-60 years with Graves' hyperthyroidism that later progressed to Graves' ophthalmopathy. The V call is TRBV7-3, the J call TRBJ2-3; tentative D call: TRBD1 (5 bases). DNA of the CDR3: TGTGCCAGCAGCTCCGGACAAGGAGCCCTTGGTACGCAGTATTTT. Amino acid sequence: CASSSGQGALGTQYF.